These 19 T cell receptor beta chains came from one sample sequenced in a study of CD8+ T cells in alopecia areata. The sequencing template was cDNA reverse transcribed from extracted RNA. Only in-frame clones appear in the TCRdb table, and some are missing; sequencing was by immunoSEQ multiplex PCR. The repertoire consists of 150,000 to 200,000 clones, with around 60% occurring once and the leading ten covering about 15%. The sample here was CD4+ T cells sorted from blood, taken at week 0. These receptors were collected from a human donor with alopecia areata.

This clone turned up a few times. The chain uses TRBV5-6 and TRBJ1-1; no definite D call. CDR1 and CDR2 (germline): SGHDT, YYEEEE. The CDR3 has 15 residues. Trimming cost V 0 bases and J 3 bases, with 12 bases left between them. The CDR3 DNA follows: TGTGCCAGCAGCTTGGTGGAGGGAAAGGACACTGAAGCTTTCTTT. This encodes CASSLVEGKDTEAFF.

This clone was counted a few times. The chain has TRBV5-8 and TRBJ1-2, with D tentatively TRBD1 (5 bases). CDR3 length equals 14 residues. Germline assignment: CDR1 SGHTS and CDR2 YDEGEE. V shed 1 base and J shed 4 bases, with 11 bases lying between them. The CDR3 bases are TGTGCCAGCAGCTTGTTCAGGGTGGCCTATGGCTACACCTTC. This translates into CASSLFRVAYGYTF.

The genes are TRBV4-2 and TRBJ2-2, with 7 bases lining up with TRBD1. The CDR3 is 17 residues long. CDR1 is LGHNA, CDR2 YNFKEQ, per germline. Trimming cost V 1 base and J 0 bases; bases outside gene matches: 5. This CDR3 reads CASSQGYQGANTGELFF. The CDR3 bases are TGTGCCAGCAGCCAAGGGTATCAGGGGGCGAACACCGGGGAGCTGTTTTTT.

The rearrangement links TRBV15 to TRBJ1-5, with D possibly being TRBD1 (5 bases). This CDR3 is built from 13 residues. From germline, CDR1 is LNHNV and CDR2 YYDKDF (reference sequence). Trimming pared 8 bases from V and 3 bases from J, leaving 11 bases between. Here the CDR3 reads CATAEGNNQPQHF. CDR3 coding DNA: TGTGCCACCGCCGAGGGGAACAATCAGCCCCAGCATTTT.

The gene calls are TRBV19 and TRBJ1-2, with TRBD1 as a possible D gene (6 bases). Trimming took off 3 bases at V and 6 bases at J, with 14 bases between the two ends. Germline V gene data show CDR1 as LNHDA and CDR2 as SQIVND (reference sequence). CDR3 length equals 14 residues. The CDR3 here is CASSMGRGKDGYTF. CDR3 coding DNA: TGTGCCAGTAGTATGGGGAGGGGGAAAGATGGCTACACCTTC.

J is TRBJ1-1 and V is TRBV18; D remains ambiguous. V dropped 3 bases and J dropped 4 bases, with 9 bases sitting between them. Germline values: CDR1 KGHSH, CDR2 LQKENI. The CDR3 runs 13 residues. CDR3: CASSPRATTEAFF. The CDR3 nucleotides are TGTGCCAGCTCACCGAGGGCTACCACTGAAGCTTTCTTT. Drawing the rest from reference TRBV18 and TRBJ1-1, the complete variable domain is NAGVMQNPRHLVRRRGQEARLRCSPMKGHSHVYWYRQLPEEGLKFMVYLQKENIIDESGMPKERFSAEFPKEGPSILRIQQVVRGDSAAYFCASSPRATTEAFFGQGTRLTVV.

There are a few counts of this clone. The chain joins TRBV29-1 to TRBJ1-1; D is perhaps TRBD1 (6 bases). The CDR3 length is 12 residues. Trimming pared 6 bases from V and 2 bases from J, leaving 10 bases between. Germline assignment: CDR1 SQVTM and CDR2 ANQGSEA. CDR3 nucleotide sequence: TGCAGCGTGACAGGTTTTAACACTGAAGCTTTCTTT. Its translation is CSVTGFNTEAFF.

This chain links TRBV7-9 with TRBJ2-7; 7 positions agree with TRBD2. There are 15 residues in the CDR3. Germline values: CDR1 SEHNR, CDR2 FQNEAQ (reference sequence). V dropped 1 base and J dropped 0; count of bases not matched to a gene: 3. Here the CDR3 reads CASSLVGGNSYEQYF. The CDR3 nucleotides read TGTGCCAGCAGCTTAGTGGGGGGGAACTCCTACGAGCAGTACTTC. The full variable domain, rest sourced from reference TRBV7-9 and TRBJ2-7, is DTGVSQNPRHKITKRGQNVTFRCDPISEHNRLYWYRQTLGQGPEFLTYFQNEAQLEKSRLLSDRFSAERPKGSFSTLEIQRTEQGDSAMYLCASSLVGGNSYEQYFGPGTRLTVT.

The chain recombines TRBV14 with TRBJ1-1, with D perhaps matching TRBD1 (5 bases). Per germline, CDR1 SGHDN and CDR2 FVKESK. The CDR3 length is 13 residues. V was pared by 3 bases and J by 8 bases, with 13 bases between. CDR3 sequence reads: CASSQRGEGEAFF. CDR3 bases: TGTGCCAGCAGCCAGCGGGGTGAGGGGGAAGCTTTCTTT.

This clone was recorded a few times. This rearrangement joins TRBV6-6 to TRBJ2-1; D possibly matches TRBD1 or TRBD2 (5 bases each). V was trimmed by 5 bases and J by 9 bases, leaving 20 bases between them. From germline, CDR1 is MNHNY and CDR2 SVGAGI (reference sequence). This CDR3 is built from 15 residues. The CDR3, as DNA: TGTGCCAGCAGTCAACTCGACAGCGGAAGGATTGAGCAGTTCTTC. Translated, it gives CASSQLDSGRIEQFF.

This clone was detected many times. CDR3 coding DNA: TGTGCCAGTAGTACAAGACAAGGTGGAACCTACGAGCAGTACTTC. Translation: CASSTRQGGTYEQYF. The chain recombines TRBV19 with TRBJ2-7; unclear D gene. Per the germline V gene, CDR1 is LNHDA and CDR2 is SQIVND (reference sequence). The CDR3 totals 15 residues. The germline V and J ends were trimmed by 4 bases and 2 bases, with 15 bases remaining between them.

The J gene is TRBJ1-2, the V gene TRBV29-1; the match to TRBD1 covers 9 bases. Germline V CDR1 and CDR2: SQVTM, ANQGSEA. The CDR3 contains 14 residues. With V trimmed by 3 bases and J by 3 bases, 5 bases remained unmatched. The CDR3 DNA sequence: TGCAGCGTTGATTTGGGACAGGGATACTATGGCTACACCTTC. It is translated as CSVDLGQGYYGYTF.

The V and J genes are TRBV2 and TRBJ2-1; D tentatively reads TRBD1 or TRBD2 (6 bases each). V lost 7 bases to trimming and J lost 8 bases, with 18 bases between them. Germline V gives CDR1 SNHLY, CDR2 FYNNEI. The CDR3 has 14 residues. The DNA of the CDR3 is TGTGCCAGCACGGATGTGGGGGGCCGATATGAGCAGTTCTTC. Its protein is CASTDVGGRYEQFF.

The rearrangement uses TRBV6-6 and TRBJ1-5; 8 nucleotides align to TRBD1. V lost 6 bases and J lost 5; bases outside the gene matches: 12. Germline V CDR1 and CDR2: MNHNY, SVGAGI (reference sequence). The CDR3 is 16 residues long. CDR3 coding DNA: TGTGCCAGCAGAAGGAGGACAGGGTTCTCACATCAGCCCCAGCATTTT. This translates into CASRRRTGFSHQPQHF.

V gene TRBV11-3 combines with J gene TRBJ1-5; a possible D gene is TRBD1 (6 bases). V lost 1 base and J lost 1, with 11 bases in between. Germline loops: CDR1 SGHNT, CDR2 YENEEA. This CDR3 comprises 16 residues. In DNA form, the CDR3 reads TGTGCCAGCAGCTTAGGGGTAGGGGGAAGCAATCAGCCCCAGCATTTT. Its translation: CASSLGVGGSNQPQHF.

The CDR3 DNA reads TGTGCCAGCAATAGATATGGAAACACCATATATTTT. Amino acids: CASNRYGNTIYF. The chain joins TRBV2 to TRBJ1-3, with D uncertain. Trimming left V 7 bases short and J 3 bases short, with 7 bases between. The CDR3 contains 12 residues. In germline, CDR1 is SNHLY, CDR2 FYNNEI.

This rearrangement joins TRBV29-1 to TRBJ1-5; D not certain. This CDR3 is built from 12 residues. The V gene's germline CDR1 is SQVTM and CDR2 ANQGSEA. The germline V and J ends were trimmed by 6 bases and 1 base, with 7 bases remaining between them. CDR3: CSVKQSNQPQHF. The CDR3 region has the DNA TGCAGCGTCAAACAGAGCAATCAGCCCCAGCATTTT. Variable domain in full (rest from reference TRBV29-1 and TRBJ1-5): SAVISQKPSRDICQRGTSLTIQCQVDSQVTMMFWYRQQPGQSLTLIATANQGSEATYESGFVIDKFPISRPNLTFSTLTVSNMSPEDSSIYLCSVKQSNQPQHFGDGTRLSIL.

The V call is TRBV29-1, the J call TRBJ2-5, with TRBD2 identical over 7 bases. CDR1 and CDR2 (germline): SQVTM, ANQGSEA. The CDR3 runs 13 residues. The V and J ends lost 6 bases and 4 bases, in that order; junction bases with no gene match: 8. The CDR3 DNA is TGCAGCGTGGTCCCGGGAGGCGGAGAGACCCAGTACTTC. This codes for CSVVPGGGETQYF.

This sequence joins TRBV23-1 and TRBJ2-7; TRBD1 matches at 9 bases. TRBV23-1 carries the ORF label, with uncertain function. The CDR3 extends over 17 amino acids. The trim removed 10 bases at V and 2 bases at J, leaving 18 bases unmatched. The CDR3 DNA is TGCGCCACAGAGCCGGGACAGGGAGACGGCGTTACCTACGAGCAGTACTTC. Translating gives CATEPGQGDGVTYEQYF.